This T cell receptor (beta chain) was identified in a study of post-analysis software for immune sequencing data. This clonotype occurred a few times. Its antigen is still unknown. The library was made from cDNA and included unique molecular identifiers. TCRdb used MiXCR to reprocess the PCR reads, holding one entry per CDR3 protein. The sample records about 760,000 distinct CDR3 sequences, less than 35% being singletons. Study findings and constraints: The study found significantly lower normalized Chao1 diversity in multiple sclerosis patients than in controls. TRBV segments more frequent in patients than in controls numbered several and included TRBV5-6, TRBV5-1 and TRBV20-1.

In germline, CDR1 is SEHNR, CDR2 FQNEAQ (reference sequence). The CDR3 contains 14 residues. The V and J ends lost 1 base and 7 bases respectively, with 11 bases between them. The clonotype originates from a girl under 18 with multiple sclerosis. The sequenced sample consisted of blood. The chain recombines TRBV7-9 with TRBJ1-5, with D tentatively TRBD1 (5 bases). This CDR3 is CASSLEPGDQPQHF. The DNA for the CDR3 is TGTGCCAGCAGCTTAGAGCCGGGGGACCAGCCCCAGCATTTT.